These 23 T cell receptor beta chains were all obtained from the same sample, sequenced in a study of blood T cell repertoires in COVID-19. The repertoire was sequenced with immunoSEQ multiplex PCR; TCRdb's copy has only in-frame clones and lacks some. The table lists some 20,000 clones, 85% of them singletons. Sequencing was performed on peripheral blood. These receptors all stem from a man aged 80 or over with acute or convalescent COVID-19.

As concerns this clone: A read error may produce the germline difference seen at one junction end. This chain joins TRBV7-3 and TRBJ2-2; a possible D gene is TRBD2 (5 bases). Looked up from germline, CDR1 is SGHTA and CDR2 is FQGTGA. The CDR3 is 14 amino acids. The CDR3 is CASSLATNTGEPFF. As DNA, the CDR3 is TGTGCCAGCAGCTTAGCCACGAACACCGGGGAGCCGTTTTTT. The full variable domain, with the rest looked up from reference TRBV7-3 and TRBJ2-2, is GAGVSQTPSNKVTEKGKYVELRCDPISGHTALYWYRQSLGQGPEFLIYFQGTGAADDSGLPNDRFFAVRPEGSVSTLKIQRTERGDSAVYLCASSLATNTGEPFFGEGSRLTVL.

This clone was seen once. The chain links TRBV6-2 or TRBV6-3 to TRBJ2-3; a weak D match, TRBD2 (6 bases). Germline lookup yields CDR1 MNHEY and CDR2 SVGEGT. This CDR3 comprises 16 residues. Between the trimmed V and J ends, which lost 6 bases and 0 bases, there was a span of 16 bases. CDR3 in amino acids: CASSPRRGDSTDTQYF. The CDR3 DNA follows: TGTGCCAGCAGCCCAAGGCGCGGGGATAGCACAGATACGCAGTATTTT.

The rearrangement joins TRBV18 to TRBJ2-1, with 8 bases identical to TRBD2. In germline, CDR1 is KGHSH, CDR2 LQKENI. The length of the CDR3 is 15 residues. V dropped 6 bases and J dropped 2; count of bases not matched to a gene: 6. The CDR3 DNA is TGTGCCAGCTCCCCGCACGGGGGGGCCTACAATGAGCAGTTCTTC. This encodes CASSPHGGAYNEQFF.

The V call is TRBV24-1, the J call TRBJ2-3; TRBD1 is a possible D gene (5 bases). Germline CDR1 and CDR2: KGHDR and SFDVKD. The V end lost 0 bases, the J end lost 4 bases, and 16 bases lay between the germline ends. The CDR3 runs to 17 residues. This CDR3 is CATSDLQSADTPDTQYF. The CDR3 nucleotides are TGTGCCACCAGTGATTTGCAATCCGCGGACACCCCAGATACGCAGTATTTT.

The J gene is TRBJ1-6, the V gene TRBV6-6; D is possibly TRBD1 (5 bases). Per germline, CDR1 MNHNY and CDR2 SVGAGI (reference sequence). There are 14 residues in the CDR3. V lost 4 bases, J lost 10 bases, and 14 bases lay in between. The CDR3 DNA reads TGTGCCAGCAGTTTTTCGGGGGAGGACTCACCCCTCCACTTT. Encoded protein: CASSFSGEDSPLHF.

CDR3 sequence reads: CASSLSREITGNTIYF. In DNA form, the CDR3 reads TGTGCCAGCAGCCTAAGTCGGGAAATTACTGGAAACACCATATATTTT. The chain is built from TRBV4-2 and TRBJ1-3; D uncertain. Trimming shortened V by 4 bases and J by 2 bases, and 15 bases separated the two germline ends. The CDR3 is made up of 16 amino acids. The germline V gene encodes CDR1 LGHNA and CDR2 YNFKEQ.

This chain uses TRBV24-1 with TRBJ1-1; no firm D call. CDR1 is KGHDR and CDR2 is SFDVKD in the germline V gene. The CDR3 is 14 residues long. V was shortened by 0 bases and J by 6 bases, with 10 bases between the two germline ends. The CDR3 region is CATSDLLVKAEAFF. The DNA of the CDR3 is TGTGCCACCAGTGATTTGCTAGTAAAAGCTGAAGCTTTCTTT.

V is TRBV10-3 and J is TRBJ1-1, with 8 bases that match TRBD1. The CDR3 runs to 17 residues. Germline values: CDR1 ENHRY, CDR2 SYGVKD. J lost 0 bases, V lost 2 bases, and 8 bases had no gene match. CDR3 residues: CAISEGGQGSMNTEAFF. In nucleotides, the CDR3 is TGTGCCATCAGTGAGGGAGGACAGGGTAGCATGAACACTGAAGCTTTCTTT.

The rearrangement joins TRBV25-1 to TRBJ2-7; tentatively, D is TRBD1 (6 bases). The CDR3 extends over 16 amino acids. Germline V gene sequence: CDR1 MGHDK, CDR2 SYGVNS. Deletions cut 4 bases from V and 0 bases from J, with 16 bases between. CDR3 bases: TGTGCCAGCAGTGGAACAGGGTTAGTTAGCTCCTACGAGCAGTACTTC. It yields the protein CASSGTGLVSSYEQYF.

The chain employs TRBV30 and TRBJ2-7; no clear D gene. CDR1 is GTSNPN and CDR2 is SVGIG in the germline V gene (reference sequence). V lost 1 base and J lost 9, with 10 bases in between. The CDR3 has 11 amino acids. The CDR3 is CAWSDSNTQYF. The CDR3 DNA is TGTGCCTGGAGTGACAGTAATACGCAGTACTTC.

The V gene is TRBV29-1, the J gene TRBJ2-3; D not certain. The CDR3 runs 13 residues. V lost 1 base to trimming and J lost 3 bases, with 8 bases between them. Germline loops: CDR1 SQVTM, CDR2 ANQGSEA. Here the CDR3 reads CSVEGQRTDTQYF. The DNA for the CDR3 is TGCAGCGTTGAAGGGCAGCGAACAGATACGCAGTATTTT.

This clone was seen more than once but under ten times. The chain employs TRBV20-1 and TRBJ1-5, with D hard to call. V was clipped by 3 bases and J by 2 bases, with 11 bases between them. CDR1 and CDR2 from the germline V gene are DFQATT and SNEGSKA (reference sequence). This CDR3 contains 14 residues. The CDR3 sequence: CSASNPGGNQPQHF. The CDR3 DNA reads TGCAGTGCTAGTAACCCCGGGGGCAATCAGCCCCAGCATTTT.

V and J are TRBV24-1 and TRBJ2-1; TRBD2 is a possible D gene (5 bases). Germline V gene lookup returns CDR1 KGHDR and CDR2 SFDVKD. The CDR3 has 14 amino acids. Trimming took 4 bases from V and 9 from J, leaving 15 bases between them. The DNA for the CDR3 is TGTGCCACCAGTGACCCCTTGTTTCGGGGTGAGCAGTTCTTC. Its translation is CATSDPLFRGEQFF.

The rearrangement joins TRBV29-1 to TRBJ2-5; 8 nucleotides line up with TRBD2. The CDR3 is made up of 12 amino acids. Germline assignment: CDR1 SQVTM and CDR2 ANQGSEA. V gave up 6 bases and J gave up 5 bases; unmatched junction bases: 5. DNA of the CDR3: TGCAGCGTCCGGGAGGGTGCGGAGACCCAGTACTTC. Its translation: CSVREGAETQYF.

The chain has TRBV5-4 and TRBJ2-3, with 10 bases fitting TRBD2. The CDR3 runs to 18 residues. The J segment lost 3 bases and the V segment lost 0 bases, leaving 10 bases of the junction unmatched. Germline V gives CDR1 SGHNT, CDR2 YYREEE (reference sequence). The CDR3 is CASSLALGSGGRTDTQYF. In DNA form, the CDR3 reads TGTGCCAGCAGCTTGGCCTTGGGTAGCGGGGGGAGGACAGATACGCAGTATTTT.

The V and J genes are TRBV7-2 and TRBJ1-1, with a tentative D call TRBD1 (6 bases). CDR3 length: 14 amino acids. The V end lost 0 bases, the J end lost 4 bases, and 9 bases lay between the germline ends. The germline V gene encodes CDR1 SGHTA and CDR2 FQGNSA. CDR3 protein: CASSLADRSTEAFF. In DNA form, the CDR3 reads TGTGCCAGCAGCTTAGCGGACAGAAGCACTGAAGCTTTCTTT.

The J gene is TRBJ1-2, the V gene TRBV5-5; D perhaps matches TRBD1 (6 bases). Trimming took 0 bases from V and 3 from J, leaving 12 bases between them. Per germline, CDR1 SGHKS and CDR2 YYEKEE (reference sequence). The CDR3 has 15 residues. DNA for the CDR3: TGTGCCAGCAGCTTGGGATCGGGACACTACTATGGCTACACCTTC. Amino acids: CASSLGSGHYYGYTF.

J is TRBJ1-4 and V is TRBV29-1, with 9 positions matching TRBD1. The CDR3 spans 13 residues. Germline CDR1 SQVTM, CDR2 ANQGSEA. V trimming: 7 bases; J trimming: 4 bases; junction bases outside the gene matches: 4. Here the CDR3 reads CSAQGAGNEKLFF. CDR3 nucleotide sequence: TGCAGCGCACAGGGGGCTGGTAATGAAAAACTGTTTTTT. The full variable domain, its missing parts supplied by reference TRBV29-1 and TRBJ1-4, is SAVISQKPSRDICQRGTSLTIQCQVDSQVTMMFWYRQQPGQSLTLIATANQGSEATYESGFVIDKFPISRPNLTFSTLTVSNMSPEDSSIYLCSAQGAGNEKLFFGSGTQLSVL.

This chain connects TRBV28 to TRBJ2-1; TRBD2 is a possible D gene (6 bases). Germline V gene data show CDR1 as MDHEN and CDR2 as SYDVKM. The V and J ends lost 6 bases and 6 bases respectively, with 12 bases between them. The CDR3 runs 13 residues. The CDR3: CASSGGYRNEQFF. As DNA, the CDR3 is TGTGCCAGCAGCGGGGGATATCGCAATGAGCAGTTCTTC.

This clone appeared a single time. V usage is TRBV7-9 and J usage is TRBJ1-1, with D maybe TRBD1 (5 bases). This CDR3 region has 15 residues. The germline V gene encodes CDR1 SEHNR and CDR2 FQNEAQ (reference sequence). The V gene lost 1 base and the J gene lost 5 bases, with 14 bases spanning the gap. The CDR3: CASSLGRVRQTEAFF. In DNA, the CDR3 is TGTGCCAGCAGCTTAGGCAGGGTAAGGCAAACTGAAGCTTTCTTT.

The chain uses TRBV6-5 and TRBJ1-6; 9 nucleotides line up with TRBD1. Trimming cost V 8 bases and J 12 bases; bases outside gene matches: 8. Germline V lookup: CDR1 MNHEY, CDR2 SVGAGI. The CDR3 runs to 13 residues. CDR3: CASVSTGGQPLHF. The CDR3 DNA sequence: TGTGCCAGCGTTAGTACAGGGGGCCAACCCCTCCACTTT.

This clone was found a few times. The CDR3 nucleotides read TGCGCCAGCAGCCCAGGACTAGCCTACAATGAGCAGTTCTTC. It specifies CASSPGLAYNEQFF. The V call is TRBV5-1, the J call TRBJ2-1, with 7 bases aligning to TRBD2. This CDR3 is 14 amino acids long. With 4 bases clipped from V and 2 bases from J, the junction kept 3 bases outside the gene matches. Germline CDR1 reads SGHRS; CDR2 reads YFSETQ.

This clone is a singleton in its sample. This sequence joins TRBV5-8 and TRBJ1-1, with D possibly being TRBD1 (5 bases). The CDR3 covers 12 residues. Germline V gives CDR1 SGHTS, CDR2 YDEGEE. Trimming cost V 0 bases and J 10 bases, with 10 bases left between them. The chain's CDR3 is CASSLAGRAAFF. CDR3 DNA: TGTGCCAGCAGCTTGGCGGGCAGGGCAGCTTTCTTT. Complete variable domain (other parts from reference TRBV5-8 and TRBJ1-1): EAGVTQSPTHLIKTRGQQATLRCSPISGHTSVYWYQQALGLGLQFLLWYDEGEERNRGNFPPRFSGRQFPNYSSELNVNALELEDSALYLCASSLAGRAAFFGQGTRLTVV.